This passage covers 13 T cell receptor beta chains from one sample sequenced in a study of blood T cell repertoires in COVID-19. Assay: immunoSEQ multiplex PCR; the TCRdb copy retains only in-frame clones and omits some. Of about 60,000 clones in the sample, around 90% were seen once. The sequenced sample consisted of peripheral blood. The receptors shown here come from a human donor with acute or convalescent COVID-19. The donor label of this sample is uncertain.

CDR3 coding DNA: TGTGCCAGCAGCCAACACACAGATACGCAGTATTTT. It specifies CASSQHTDTQYF. The rearrangement links TRBV3-1 (or the pseudogene TRBV3-2) to TRBJ2-3; no reliable D call. The V gene lost 2 bases and the J gene lost 2 bases, with 2 bases spanning the gap. Germline CDR1 reads LGHDT; CDR2 reads YNNKEL (reference sequence). The CDR3 runs 12 residues.

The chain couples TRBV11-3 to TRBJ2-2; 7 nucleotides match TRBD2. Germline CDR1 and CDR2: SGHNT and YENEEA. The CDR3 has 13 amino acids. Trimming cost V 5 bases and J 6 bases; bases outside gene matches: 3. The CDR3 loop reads CASSTLAAGELFF. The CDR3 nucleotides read TGTGCCAGCAGCACTCTAGCGGCCGGGGAGCTGTTTTTT.

In DNA form, the CDR3 reads TGTGCCAGCAGCGAAAGAGCTAGGACTACTGATTCCTACGAGCAGTACTTC. Protein product: CASSERARTTDSYEQYF. The gene calls are TRBV21-1 and TRBJ2-7; whether TRBD2, the table's D call, matches the DNA was not checked. TRBV21-1 is reported as a pseudogene. This CDR3 comprises 17 residues.

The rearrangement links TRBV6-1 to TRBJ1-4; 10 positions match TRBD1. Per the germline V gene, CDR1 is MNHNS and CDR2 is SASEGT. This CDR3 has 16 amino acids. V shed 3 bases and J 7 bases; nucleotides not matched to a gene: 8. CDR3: CASSDFRDRGLEKLFF. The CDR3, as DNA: TGTGCCAGCAGTGATTTCCGCGACAGGGGGCTTGAAAAACTGTTTTTT.

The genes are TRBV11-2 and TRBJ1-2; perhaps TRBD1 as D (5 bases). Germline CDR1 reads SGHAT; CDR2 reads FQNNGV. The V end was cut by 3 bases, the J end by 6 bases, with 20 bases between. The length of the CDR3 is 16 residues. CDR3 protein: CASSLVGGERANGYTF. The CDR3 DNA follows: TGTGCCAGCAGCTTGGTGGGGGGAGAAAGAGCAAATGGCTACACCTTC.

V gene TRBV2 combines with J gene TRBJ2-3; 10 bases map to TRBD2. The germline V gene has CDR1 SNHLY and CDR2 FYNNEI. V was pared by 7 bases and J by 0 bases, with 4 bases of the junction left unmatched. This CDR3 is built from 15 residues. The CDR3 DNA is TGTGCCAGCACCCCGACTAGCGGGAGCACAGATACGCAGTATTTT. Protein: CASTPTSGSTDTQYF.

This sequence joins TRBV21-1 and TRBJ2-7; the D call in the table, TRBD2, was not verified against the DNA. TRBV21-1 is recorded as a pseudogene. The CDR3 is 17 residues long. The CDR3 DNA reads TGTGCCAGCAGCAGAGGGCCGGGACTAGCGGGGAATAACGAGCAGTACGTC. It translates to CASSRGPGLAGNNEQYV.

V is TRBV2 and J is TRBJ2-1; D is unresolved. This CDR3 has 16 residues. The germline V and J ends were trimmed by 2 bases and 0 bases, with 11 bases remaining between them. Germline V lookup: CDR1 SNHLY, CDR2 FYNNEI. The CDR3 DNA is TGTGCCAGCAGTGAAAATCCCGTTAGCTCCTACAATGAGCAGTTCTTC. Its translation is CASSENPVSSYNEQFF.

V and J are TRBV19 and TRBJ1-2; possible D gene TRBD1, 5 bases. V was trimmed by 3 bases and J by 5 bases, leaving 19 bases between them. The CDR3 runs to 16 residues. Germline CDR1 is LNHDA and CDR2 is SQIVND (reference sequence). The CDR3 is CASSITGGVEAYGYTF. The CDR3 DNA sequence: TGTGCCAGTAGTATTACCGGAGGGGTCGAGGCGTATGGCTACACCTTC.

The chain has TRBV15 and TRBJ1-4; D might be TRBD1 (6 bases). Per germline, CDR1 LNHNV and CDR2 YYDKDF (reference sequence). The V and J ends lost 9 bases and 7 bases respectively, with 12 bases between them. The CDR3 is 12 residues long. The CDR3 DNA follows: TGTGCCACTCTGGGACAAGGTGAAAAACTGTTTTTT. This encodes CATLGQGEKLFF.

CDR3 protein: CASSSRQGAPYEQFF. CDR3 DNA: TGTGCCAGCAGCTCCAGACAGGGGGCCCCCTATGAGCAGTTCTTC. The V and J genes are TRBV5-4 and TRBJ2-1; 10 bases fit TRBD1. Trimming at V came to 3 bases and at J to 8 bases, leaving 8 bases not matched to a gene. Germline V CDR1 and CDR2: SGHNT, YYREEE (reference sequence). This CDR3 has 15 amino acids.

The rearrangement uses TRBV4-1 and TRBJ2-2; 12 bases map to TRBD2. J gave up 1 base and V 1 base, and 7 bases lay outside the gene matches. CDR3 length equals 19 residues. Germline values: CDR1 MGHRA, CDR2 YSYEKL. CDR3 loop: CASSQALLAGGGNTGELFF. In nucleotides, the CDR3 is TGCGCCAGCAGCCAAGCTTTACTAGCGGGGGGCGGGAACACCGGGGAGCTGTTTTTT.

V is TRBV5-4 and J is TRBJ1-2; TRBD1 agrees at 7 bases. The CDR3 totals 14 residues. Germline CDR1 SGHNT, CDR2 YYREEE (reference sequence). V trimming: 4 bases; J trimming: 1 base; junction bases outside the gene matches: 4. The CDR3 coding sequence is TGTGCCAGCAGCCTACGGGACAGTAACTATGGCTACACCTTC. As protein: CASSLRDSNYGYTF.